One sample yielded the 18 T cell receptor beta chains listed below, sequenced in a study of blood T cell repertoires in COVID-19 (dated by TCRdb to 2020 to 2022). The method behind the library was the immunoSEQ multiplex PCR assay. The source is immuneACCESS, and TCRdb retained only in-frame sequences with V and J called. Part of the clones is not carried over; for the studies checked, unresolved V genes explain less than half of this, and the remainder is unexplained. The sample yields 400,000 or so clones; 80% to 90% were counted once. Of the sample, around 1.1% is held by the ten largest clones. Sequenced sample: PBMCs or T cells enriched from blood (not recorded which). These receptors all come from a young man who had recovered from COVID-19.

The chain uses TRBV6-5 and TRBJ2-7; 8 bases map to TRBD2. V was pared by 6 bases and J by 0 bases, with 7 bases of the junction left unmatched. The CDR3 has 15 residues. The germline V gene has CDR1 MNHEY and CDR2 SVGAGI. The CDR3 reads CASSQPGGTSYEQYF. DNA for the CDR3: TGTGCCAGCAGCCAGCCGGGGGGGACCTCCTACGAGCAGTACTTC.

The chain is built from TRBV7-2 and TRBJ2-7; 9 bases align to TRBD2. CDR1 SGHTA and CDR2 FQGNSA come from the germline V gene. This CDR3 comprises 14 residues. Germline trimming cut 4 bases from V and 2 bases from J; bases unmatched to any gene: 3. In nucleotides, the CDR3 is TGTGCCAGCAGCTCGACTAGCGGAGCCTACGAGCAGTACTTC. This sequence encodes CASSSTSGAYEQYF.

This chain links TRBV6-4 with TRBJ2-6; D call uncertain. This CDR3 comprises 15 residues. With 3 bases removed from V and 0 bases from J, the gap between germline ends came to 6 bases. Germline V lookup: CDR1 MRHNA, CDR2 SNTAGT. CDR3 region: CASSERSSGANVLTF. CDR3 in DNA: TGTGCCAGCAGTGAACGGTCCTCTGGGGCCAACGTCCTGACTTTC.

In its sample, this clone was seen a few times. The genes are TRBV24-1 and TRBJ1-3; D ambiguous. Germline V gene sequence: CDR1 KGHDR, CDR2 SFDVKD. The CDR3 has 16 residues. Trimming shortened V by 3 bases and J by 3 bases, and 14 bases separated the two germline ends. The CDR3 sequence: CATSDPNDKYGNTIYF. The DNA for the CDR3 is TGTGCCACCAGTGATCCAAATGACAAATATGGAAACACCATATATTTT.

V usage is TRBV3-1 (or the pseudogene TRBV3-2) and J usage is TRBJ2-3; 8 bases agree with TRBD2. V shed 5 bases and J 6 bases; nucleotides not matched to a gene: 7. Germline lookup yields CDR1 LGHDT and CDR2 YNNKEL (reference sequence). This CDR3 is 14 amino acids long. The CDR3 loop is CASSWQRELDTQYF. In DNA form, the CDR3 reads TGTGCCAGCAGCTGGCAGCGGGAGCTGGATACGCAGTATTTT.

This chain uses TRBV5-4 with TRBJ2-1, with 8 nucleotides matching TRBD1. The CDR3 contains 16 residues. Per the germline V gene, CDR1 is SGHNT and CDR2 is YYREEE (reference sequence). V lost 0 bases to trimming and J lost 2 bases; unmatched junction nucleotides: 4. The CDR3 bases are TGTGCCAGCAGCTTGGGGGGGACAGGAGCCTACAATGAGCAGTTCTTC. Its protein is CASSLGGTGAYNEQFF. Variable domain in full (rest from reference TRBV5-4 and TRBJ2-1): ETGVTQSPTHLIKTRGQQVTLRCSSQSGHNTVSWYQQALGQGPQFIFQYYREEENGRGNFPPRFSGLQFPNYSSELNVNALELDDSALYLCASSLGGTGAYNEQFFGPGTRLTVL.

The chain has TRBV12-5 and TRBJ1-2, with D maybe TRBD1 (5 bases). CDR1 is LGHNT and CDR2 is FRNRAP in the germline V gene. Deletions cut 6 bases from V and 5 bases from J, with 13 bases between. CDR3 size: 13 residues. The CDR3 sequence is CASGPGGLYGYTF. The CDR3, as DNA: TGTGCTAGTGGGCCGGGGGGTCTTTATGGCTACACCTTC. The variable domain in full, with the rest retrieved from reference TRBV12-5 and TRBJ1-2, is DARVTQTPRHKVTEMGQEVTMRCQPILGHNTVFWYRQTMMQGLELLAYFRNRAPLDDSGMPKDRFSAEMPDATLATLKIQPSEPRDSAVYFCASGPGGLYGYTFGSGTRLTVV.

The chain combines TRBV18 with TRBJ2-5; maybe TRBD2 (5 bases). This CDR3 has 12 residues. Trimming cost V 6 bases and J 2 bases, with 7 bases left between them. Germline assignment: CDR1 KGHSH and CDR2 LQKENI. The CDR3 protein is CASSEAQETQYF. CDR3 DNA: TGTGCCAGCTCGGAGGCACAAGAGACCCAGTACTTC.

The chain employs TRBV9 and TRBJ2-3, with 7 bases identical to TRBD2. Germline CDR1 and CDR2: SGDLS and YYNGEE. The CDR3 loop spans 15 amino acids. Trimming at V came to 3 bases and at J to 6 bases, leaving 10 bases not matched to a gene. The CDR3: CASSELGTTWDTQYF. The DNA for the CDR3 is TGTGCCAGCAGCGAACTTGGGACTACTTGGGATACGCAGTATTTT.

The chain carries TRBV7-6 and TRBJ2-7; TRBD2 might be the D (6 bases). In germline, CDR1 is SGHVS, CDR2 FNYEAQ. CDR3 size: 15 residues. V was trimmed by 1 base and J by 6 bases, leaving 16 bases between them. The CDR3, as DNA: TGTGCCAGCAGCTTAGATGACGGGAGCGGCCCCGAGCAGTACTTC. Translated: CASSLDDGSGPEQYF.

This chain uses TRBV5-1 with TRBJ2-5, with TRBD1 as a possible D gene (6 bases). V gave up 4 bases and J gave up 5 bases, with 15 bases separating them. The CDR3 extends over 14 amino acids. Germline V gene sequence: CDR1 SGHRS, CDR2 YFSETQ. The CDR3 DNA sequence: TGCGCCAGCAGCCCCGGGACACGCCTGGAGACCCAGTACTTC. This encodes CASSPGTRLETQYF.

The V and J genes are TRBV4-1 and TRBJ1-2, with D possibly matching TRBD1 (5 bases). CDR1 is MGHRA, CDR2 YSYEKL, per germline. The CDR3 runs to 15 residues. V dropped 1 base and J dropped 7 bases, with 16 bases sitting between them. The CDR3 protein is CASSQGGTKASGYTF. The CDR3 DNA reads TGCGCCAGCAGCCAAGGCGGGACCAAAGCTAGTGGCTACACCTTC.

The CDR3 protein is CAWSAQVQGVGAFF. As DNA, the CDR3 is TGTGCCTGGAGTGCACAAGTCCAGGGTGTGGGAGCTTTCTTT. The V gene is TRBV30, the J gene TRBJ1-1; tentatively, D is TRBD1 (5 bases). The CDR3 totals 14 residues. Germline V gene lookup returns CDR1 GTSNPN and CDR2 SVGIG (reference sequence). The V end lost 1 base, the J end lost 10 bases, and 19 bases lay between the germline ends.

The V call is TRBV13, the J call TRBJ2-7; 11 bases are a match to TRBD1. The V gene's germline CDR1 is PRHDT and CDR2 FYEKMQ (reference sequence). Trimming removed 8 bases from V and 3 bases from J; junction bases left unmatched: 3. This CDR3 comprises 13 residues. The CDR3 reads CASRGTGGYEQYF. For the CDR3, the DNA is TGTGCCAGCCGCGGGACAGGGGGCTACGAGCAGTACTTC.

CDR3 residues: CASSGRGGGNEKLFF. The CDR3 coding sequence is TGTGCCAGCAGCGGACGAGGGGGCGGTAATGAAAAACTGTTTTTT. V and J are TRBV5-4 and TRBJ1-4, with 7 bases identical to TRBD1. Germline loops: CDR1 SGHNT, CDR2 YYREEE (reference sequence). Trimming cost V 4 bases and J 4 bases; bases outside gene matches: 7. The CDR3 consists of 15 residues.

For this clone: The sample holds other DNA sequences that translate to the same CDR3. The J gene is TRBJ1-1, the V gene TRBV2, with D hard to call. V shed 4 bases and J shed 2 bases, with 8 bases lying between them. Germline assignment: CDR1 SNHLY and CDR2 FYNNEI. The length of the CDR3 is 13 residues. The CDR3 protein is CASSGQGNTEAFF. The CDR3 nucleotides are TGTGCCAGCAGTGGACAAGGCAACACTGAAGCTTTCTTT.

The chain combines TRBV27 with TRBJ1-1; maybe TRBD1 (6 bases). This CDR3 contains 13 residues. Germline lookup yields CDR1 MNHEY and CDR2 SMNVEV (reference sequence). V dropped 5 bases and J dropped 0 bases, with 7 bases sitting between them. CDR3 sequence reads: CASSTGMNTEAFF. DNA of the CDR3: TGTGCCAGCAGTACAGGGATGAACACTGAAGCTTTCTTT.

This rearrangement joins TRBV28 to TRBJ2-1; 8 bases align to TRBD2. J was trimmed by 3 bases and V by 4 bases; bases with no gene match: 8. The germline CDR1 and CDR2 sequences are MDHEN and SYDVKM. The CDR3 totals 16 residues. In DNA, the CDR3 is TGTGCCAGCAGTTCGTTCGGGACTAGGGACTACAATGAGCAGTTCTTC. Its protein is CASSSFGTRDYNEQFF.